What follows are 16 T cell receptor beta chains derived from one specimen sequenced in a study of T cell responses to AZD1222 COVID-19 vaccine. Here immunoSEQ multiplex PCR was the method, and the copy in TCRdb shows in-frame clones only, minus some. Of fewer than 200,000 clones detected, 85% to 90% appear once; the ten largest clones hold under 6.5%. The sample was peripheral blood, taken on day 0 of AZD1222 vaccination. These receptors were collected from an adult in good health.

By share, this clone ranks as medium-sized. The chain is built from TRBV19 and TRBJ2-2; maybe TRBD1 (5 bases). The V end lost 1 base, the J end lost 9 bases, and 12 bases lay between the germline ends. Germline CDR1 is LNHDA and CDR2 is SQIVND (reference sequence). The CDR3 sequence is 14 residues long. The CDR3 spells CASSIGQGLRELFF. The CDR3 DNA sequence: TGTGCCAGTAGTATAGGGCAGGGTCTGCGGGAGCTGTTTTTT.

This clone was seen just once. This chain uses TRBV7-3 with TRBJ2-2; D perhaps matches TRBD2 (5 bases). Trimming removed 2 bases at V and 0 bases at J, with 10 bases between. The V gene's germline CDR1 is SGHTA and CDR2 FQGTGA. This CDR3 is 16 amino acids long. The CDR3 sequence: CASSLFPGANTGELFF. CDR3 coding DNA: TGTGCCAGCAGCTTATTTCCCGGGGCGAACACCGGGGAGCTGTTTTTT.

This chain uses TRBV29-1 with TRBJ2-7; the match to TRBD2 covers 7 bases. V gave up 7 bases and J gave up 0 bases; unmatched junction bases: 9. The CDR3 covers 14 residues. Germline V gene sequence: CDR1 SQVTM, CDR2 ANQGSEA. The CDR3 here is CSAGGGALSYEQYF. CDR3 sequence (DNA): TGCAGCGCCGGGGGAGGGGCCCTCTCCTACGAGCAGTACTTC.

The V gene is TRBV7-3, the J gene TRBJ2-1; 8 nucleotides agree with TRBD2. Germline V gene data show CDR1 as SGHTA and CDR2 as FQGTGA. The CDR3 length is 17 residues. Unmatched junction bases numbered 14, after V lost 1 base and J lost 9 bases. CDR3 sequence (DNA): TGTGCCAGCAGCTTAATGGGGCGGGGCGGGAGGAGGGGTGAGCAGTTCTTC. This encodes CASSLMGRGGRRGEQFF.

This rearrangement joins TRBV5-4 to TRBJ2-5, with 7 bases aligning to TRBD2. The trim removed 2 bases at V and 5 bases at J, leaving 9 bases unmatched. This CDR3 has 15 amino acids. Germline V gene data show CDR1 as SGHNT and CDR2 as YYREEE (reference sequence). CDR3 DNA sequence: TGTGCCAGCAGCTTCGACGGGAGGAAGCTGGAGACCCAGTACTTC. Translation gives CASSFDGRKLETQYF.

The chain employs TRBV3-1 (or the pseudogene TRBV3-2) and TRBJ2-6, with D uncertain. CDR3 size: 16 residues. Trimming removed 1 base at V and 0 bases at J, with 7 bases between. Germline V gene sequence: CDR1 LGHDT, CDR2 YNNKEL (reference sequence). In DNA, the CDR3 is TGTGCCAGCAGCCAAGTAAGAGGCTCTGGGGCCAACGTCCTGACTTTC. Protein sequence: CASSQVRGSGANVLTF.

V usage is TRBV4-1 and J usage is TRBJ2-7; TRBD2 matches at 13 bases. Germline V CDR1 and CDR2: MGHRA, YSYEKL. With 0 bases clipped from V and 1 base from J, the junction kept 6 bases outside the gene matches. This CDR3 comprises 18 residues. For the CDR3, the DNA is TGCGCCAGCAGCCAAGAAACCGAGGGACTAGCGGGGTCCTACGAGCAGTACTTC. It yields the protein CASSQETEGLAGSYEQYF.

This chain links TRBV28 with TRBJ1-4; a possible D gene is TRBD1 (6 bases). The CDR3 has 12 amino acids. Germline V lookup: CDR1 MDHEN, CDR2 SYDVKM. Trimming shortened V by 8 bases and J by 8 bases, and 12 bases separated the two germline ends. The CDR3 DNA follows: TGTGCCAGCGCAGGGGAGTGGGAAAAACTGTTTTTT. Protein: CASAGEWEKLFF.

This chain joins TRBV6-5 and TRBJ1-5; D ambiguous. Germline loops: CDR1 MNHEY, CDR2 SVGAGI. This CDR3 comprises 15 residues. Trimming removed 6 bases at V and 4 bases at J, with 16 bases between. The CDR3 is CASSPLALKNQPQHF. The DNA of the CDR3 is TGTGCCAGCAGCCCACTGGCGCTAAAGAATCAGCCCCAGCATTTT.

The gene calls are TRBV28 and TRBJ1-4; tentative D call: TRBD1 (6 bases). The length of the CDR3 is 13 residues. Looked up from germline, CDR1 is MDHEN and CDR2 is SYDVKM. Trimming removed 11 bases at V and 5 bases at J, with 15 bases between. The DNA of the CDR3 is TGTGCCGGGGCAGGGGTACGAAATGAAAAACTGTTTTTT. Encoded protein: CAGAGVRNEKLFF.

The chain employs TRBV4-2 and TRBJ1-5; no definite D call. Between the trimmed V and J ends, which lost 0 bases and 7 bases, there was a span of 7 bases. The CDR3 totals 13 residues. The germline V gene encodes CDR1 LGHNA and CDR2 YNFKEQ. The CDR3 nucleotides are TGTGCCAGCAGCCAAGATACGGGGCAGCCCCAGCATTTT. Translated, it gives CASSQDTGQPQHF.

The chain joins TRBV3-1 (or the pseudogene TRBV3-2) to TRBJ1-6, with no clear D. The CDR3 runs 18 residues. Trimming stripped 4 bases from V and 1 base from J, with 17 bases between. CDR1 LGHDT and CDR2 YNNKEL come from the germline V gene (reference sequence). CDR3 residues: CASSLTVAGSSYNSPLHF. CDR3 nucleotides: TGTGCCAGCAGCCTCACCGTGGCGGGGAGTTCCTATAATTCACCCCTCCACTTT.

This clone appeared a single time. This chain uses TRBV29-1 with TRBJ2-7; TRBD2 aligns across 11 bases. Germline lookup yields CDR1 SQVTM and CDR2 ANQGSEA. V trimming: 6 bases; J trimming: 7 bases; junction bases outside the gene matches: 8. The CDR3 is 13 amino acids. CDR3 in DNA: TGCAGCGTCTTTAGCGGGAGGGCCGGGGAGCAGTACTTC. Amino acid sequence: CSVFSGRAGEQYF.

The chain has TRBV6-5 and TRBJ1-5, with D unresolved. The CDR3 runs to 14 residues. The V end was cut by 6 bases, the J end by 0 bases, with 9 bases between. Germline CDR1 is MNHEY and CDR2 is SVGAGI. CDR3 amino acids: CASRTIYSNQPQHF. The CDR3, as DNA: TGTGCCAGCAGGACCATATATAGCAATCAGCCCCAGCATTTT.

The rearrangement uses TRBV28 and TRBJ1-1; 8 positions match TRBD1. Unmatched junction bases numbered 7, after V lost 3 bases and J lost 4 bases. This CDR3 has 15 residues. CDR1 and CDR2 from the germline V gene are MDHEN and SYDVKM. CDR3 nucleotides: TGTGCCAGCAGTTTGGGGGGACAGGTGGGCACTGAAGCTTTCTTT. Residues: CASSLGGQVGTEAFF.

The chain carries TRBV2 and TRBJ2-3; D not certain. Trimming took 2 bases from V and 0 from J, leaving 6 bases between them. The CDR3 length is 14 residues. Germline V CDR1 and CDR2: SNHLY, FYNNEI. The CDR3 DNA is TGTGCCAGCAGTGAACTAATTAGCACAGATACGCAGTATTTT. It codes for CASSELISTDTQYF.